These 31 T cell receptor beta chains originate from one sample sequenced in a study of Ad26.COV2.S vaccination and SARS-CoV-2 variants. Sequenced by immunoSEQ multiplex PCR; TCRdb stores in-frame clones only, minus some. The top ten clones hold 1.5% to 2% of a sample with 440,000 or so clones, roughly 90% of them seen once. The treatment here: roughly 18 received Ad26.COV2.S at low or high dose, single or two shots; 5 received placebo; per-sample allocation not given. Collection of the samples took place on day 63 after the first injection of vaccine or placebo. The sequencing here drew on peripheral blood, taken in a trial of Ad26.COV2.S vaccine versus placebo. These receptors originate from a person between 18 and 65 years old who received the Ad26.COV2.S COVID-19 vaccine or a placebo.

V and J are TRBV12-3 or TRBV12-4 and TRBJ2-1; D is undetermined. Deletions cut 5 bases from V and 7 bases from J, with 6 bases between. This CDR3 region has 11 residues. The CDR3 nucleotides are TGTGCCAGCAGTCATATAAATGAGCAGTTCTTC. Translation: CASSHINEQFF.

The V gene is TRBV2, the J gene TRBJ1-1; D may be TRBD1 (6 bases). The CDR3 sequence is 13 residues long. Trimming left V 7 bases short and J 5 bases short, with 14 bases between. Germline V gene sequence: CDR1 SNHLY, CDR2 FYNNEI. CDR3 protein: CASKLQGKTEAFF. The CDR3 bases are TGTGCCAGCAAGTTACAGGGCAAGACTGAAGCTTTCTTT.

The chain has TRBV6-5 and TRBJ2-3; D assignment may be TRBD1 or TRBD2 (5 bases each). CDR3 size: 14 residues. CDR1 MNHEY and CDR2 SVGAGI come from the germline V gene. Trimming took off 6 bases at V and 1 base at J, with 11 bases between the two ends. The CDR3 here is CASSPRDGTDTQYF. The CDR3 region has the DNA TGTGCCAGCAGCCCAAGGGACGGCACAGATACGCAGTATTTT.

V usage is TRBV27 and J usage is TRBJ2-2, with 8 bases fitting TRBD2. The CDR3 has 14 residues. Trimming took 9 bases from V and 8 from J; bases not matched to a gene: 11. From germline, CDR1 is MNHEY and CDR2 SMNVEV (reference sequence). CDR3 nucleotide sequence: TGTGCCAGTCGCGTAGCGGGGAGGATTGGGGAGCTGTTTTTT. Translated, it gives CASRVAGRIGELFF.

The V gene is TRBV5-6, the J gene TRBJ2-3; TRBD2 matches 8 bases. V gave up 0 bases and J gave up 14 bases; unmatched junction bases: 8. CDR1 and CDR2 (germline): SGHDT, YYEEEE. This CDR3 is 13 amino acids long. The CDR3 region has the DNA TGTGCCAGCAGCTTGGCCCTCGGGGGGGCCATGTATTTT. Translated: CASSLALGGAMYF. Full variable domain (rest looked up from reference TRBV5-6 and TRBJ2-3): DAGVTQSPTHLIKTRGQQVTLRCSPKSGHDTVSWYQQALGQGPQFIFQYYEEEERQRGNFPDRFSGHQFPNYSSELNVNALLLGDSALYLCASSLALGGAMYFGPGTRLTVL.

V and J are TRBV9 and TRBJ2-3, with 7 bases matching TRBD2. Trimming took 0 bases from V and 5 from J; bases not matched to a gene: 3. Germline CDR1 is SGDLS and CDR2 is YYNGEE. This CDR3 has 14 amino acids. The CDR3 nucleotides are TGTGCCAGCAGCGTAGGGCTAGCGGAAGATACGCAGTATTTT. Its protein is CASSVGLAEDTQYF.

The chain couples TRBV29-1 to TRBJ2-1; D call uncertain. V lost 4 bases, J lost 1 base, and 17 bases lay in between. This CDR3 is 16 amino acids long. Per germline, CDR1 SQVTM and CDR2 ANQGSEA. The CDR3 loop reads CSVAGTYGVSYNEQFF. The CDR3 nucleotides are TGCAGCGTTGCTGGCACGTATGGTGTATCCTACAATGAGCAGTTCTTC.

CDR3 in amino acids: CATSAGLNTGELFF. The CDR3 nucleotides read TGTGCCACTTCGGCGGGACTTAACACCGGGGAGCTGTTTTTT. The chain carries TRBV6-5 and TRBJ2-2, with D tentatively TRBD2 (6 bases). This CDR3 comprises 14 residues. CDR1 and CDR2 (germline): MNHEY, SVGAGI. V was pared by 10 bases and J by 2 bases, with 14 bases between.

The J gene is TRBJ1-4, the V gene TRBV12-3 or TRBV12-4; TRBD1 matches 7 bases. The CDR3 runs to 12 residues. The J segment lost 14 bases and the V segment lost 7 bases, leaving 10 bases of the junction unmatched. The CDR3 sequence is CASTHGADRLFF. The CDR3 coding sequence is TGTGCCAGCACTCATGGGGCGGACAGGCTGTTTTTT.

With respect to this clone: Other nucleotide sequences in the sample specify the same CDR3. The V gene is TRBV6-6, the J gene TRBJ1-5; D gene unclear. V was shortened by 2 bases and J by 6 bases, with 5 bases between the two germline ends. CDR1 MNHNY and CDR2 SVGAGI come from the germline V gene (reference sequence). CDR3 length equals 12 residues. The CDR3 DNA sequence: TGTGCCAGCAGTTACGGTGGTCAGCCCCAGCATTTT. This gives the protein CASSYGGQPQHF.

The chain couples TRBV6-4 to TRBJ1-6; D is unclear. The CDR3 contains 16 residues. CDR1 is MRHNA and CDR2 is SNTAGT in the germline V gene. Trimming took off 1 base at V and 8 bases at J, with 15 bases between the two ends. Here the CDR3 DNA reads TGTGCCAGCAGTGACTTAAGACCTCGGGATGATTCACCCCTCCACTTT. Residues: CASSDLRPRDDSPLHF.

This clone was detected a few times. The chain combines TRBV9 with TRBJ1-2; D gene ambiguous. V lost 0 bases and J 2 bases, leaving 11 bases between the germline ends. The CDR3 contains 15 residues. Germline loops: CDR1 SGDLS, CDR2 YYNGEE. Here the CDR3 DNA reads TGTGCCAGCAGCGTAGCAGCGCTCAACAACTATGGCTACACCTTC. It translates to CASSVAALNNYGYTF.

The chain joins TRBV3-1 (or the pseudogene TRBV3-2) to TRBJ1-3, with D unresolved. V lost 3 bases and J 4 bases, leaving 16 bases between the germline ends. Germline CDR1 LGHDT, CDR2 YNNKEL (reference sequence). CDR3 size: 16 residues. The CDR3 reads CASSHPTFPGGNTIYF. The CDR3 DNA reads TGTGCCAGCAGCCACCCGACATTTCCCGGAGGAAACACCATATATTTT.

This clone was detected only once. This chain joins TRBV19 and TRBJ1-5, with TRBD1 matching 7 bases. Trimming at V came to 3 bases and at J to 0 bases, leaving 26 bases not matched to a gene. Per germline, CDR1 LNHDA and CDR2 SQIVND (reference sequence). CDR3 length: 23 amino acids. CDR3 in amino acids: CASSIFRRGSGSTQKYSNQPQHF. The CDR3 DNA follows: TGTGCCAGTAGTATCTTCCGCAGGGGGTCGGGAAGCACGCAAAAATATAGCAATCAGCCCCAGCATTTT. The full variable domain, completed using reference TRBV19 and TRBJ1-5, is DGGITQSPKYLFRKEGQNVTLSCEQNLNHDAMYWYRQDPGQGLRLIYYSQIVNDFQKGDIAEGYSVSREKKESFPLTVTSAQKNPTAFYLCASSIFRRGSGSTQKYSNQPQHFGDGTRLSIL.

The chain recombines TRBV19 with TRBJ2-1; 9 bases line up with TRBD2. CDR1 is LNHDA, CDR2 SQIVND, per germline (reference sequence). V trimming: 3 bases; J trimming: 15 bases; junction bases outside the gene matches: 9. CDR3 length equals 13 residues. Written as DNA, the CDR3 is TGTGCCAGTAGTATTCAGGAGCGGGGGGAGAGGTTCTTC. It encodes CASSIQERGERFF.

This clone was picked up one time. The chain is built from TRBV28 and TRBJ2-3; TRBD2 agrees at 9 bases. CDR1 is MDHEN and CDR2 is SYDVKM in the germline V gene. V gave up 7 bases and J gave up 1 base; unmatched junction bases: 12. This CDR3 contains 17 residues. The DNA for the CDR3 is TGTGCCAGCACCCCGCCGAGACTAGCGGACGGCACAGATACGCAGTATTTT. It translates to CASTPPRLADGTDTQYF.

The chain's CDR3 is CASSLIRAGGGGELFF. CDR3 in DNA: TGTGCCAGCAGCTTGATCCGAGCGGGGGGTGGCGGGGAGCTGTTTTTT. The chain recombines TRBV7-8 with TRBJ2-2, with 9 bases that match TRBD2. Germline V lookup: CDR1 SGHVS, CDR2 FQNEAQ. V dropped 3 bases and J dropped 7; count of bases not matched to a gene: 9. The length of the CDR3 is 16 residues. The complete variable domain, with remaining parts taken from reference TRBV7-8 and TRBJ2-2, reads GAGVSQSPRYKVAKRGQDVALRCDPISGHVSLFWYQQALGQGPEFLTYFQNEAQLDKSGLPSDRFFAERPEGSVSTLKIQRTQQEDSAVYLCASSLIRAGGGGELFFGEGSRLTVL.

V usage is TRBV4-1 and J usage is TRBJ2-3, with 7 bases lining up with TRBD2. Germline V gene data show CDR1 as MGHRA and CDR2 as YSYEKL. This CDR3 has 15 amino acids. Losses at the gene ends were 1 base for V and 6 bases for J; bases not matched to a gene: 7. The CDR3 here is CASSQVSSGSDTQYF. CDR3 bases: TGCGCCAGCAGCCAAGTTAGTAGCGGGTCGGATACGCAGTATTTT.

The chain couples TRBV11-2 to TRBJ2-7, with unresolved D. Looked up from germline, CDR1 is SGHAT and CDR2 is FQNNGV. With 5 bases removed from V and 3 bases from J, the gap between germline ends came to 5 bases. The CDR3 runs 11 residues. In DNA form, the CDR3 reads TGTGCCAGCAGCCTCTACTACGAGCAGTACTTC. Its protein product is CASSLYYEQYF.

The CDR3 DNA follows: TGCGCCAGCAGTGAGGGGACAGGAGCGTGGGGCCAAGAGACCCAGTACTTC. Translation: CASSEGTGAWGQETQYF. This rearrangement joins TRBV10-2 to TRBJ2-5, with 8 bases that match TRBD1. This CDR3 contains 17 residues. Germline V gives CDR1 WSHSY, CDR2 SAAADI. Losses at the gene ends were 2 bases for V and 1 base for J; bases not matched to a gene: 9.

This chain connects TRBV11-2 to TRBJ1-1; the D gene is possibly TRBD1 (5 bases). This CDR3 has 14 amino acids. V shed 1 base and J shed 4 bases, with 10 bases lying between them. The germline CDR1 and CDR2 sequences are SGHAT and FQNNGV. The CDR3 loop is CASSLVGRATEAFF. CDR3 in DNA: TGTGCCAGCAGCTTAGTGGGCAGGGCCACTGAAGCTTTCTTT.

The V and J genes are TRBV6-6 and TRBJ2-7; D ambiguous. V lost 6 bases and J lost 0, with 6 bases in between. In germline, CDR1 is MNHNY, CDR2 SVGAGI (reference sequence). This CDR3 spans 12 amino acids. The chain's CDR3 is CASSPSSYEQYF. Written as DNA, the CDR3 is TGTGCCAGCAGCCCCAGCTCCTACGAGCAGTACTTC.

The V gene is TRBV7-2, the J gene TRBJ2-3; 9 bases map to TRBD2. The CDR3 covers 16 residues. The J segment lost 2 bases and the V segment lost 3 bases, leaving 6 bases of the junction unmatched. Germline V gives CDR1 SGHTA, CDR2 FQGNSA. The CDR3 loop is CASSFLAGAYTDTQYF. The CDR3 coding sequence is TGTGCCAGCAGCTTCTTAGCGGGGGCCTACACAGATACGCAGTATTTT.

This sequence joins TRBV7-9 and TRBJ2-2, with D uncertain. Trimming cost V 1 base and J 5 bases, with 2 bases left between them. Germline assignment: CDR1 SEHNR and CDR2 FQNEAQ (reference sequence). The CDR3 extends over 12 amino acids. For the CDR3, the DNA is TGTGCCAGCAGCTTAGTAACCGGGGAGCTGTTTTTT. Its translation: CASSLVTGELFF.

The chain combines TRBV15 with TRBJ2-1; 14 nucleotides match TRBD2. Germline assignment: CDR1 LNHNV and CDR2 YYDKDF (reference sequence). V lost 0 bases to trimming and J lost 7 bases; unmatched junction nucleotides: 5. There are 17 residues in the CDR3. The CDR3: CATSRESGTSGGNEQFF. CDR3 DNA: TGTGCCACCAGCAGAGAGTCCGGGACTAGCGGGGGAAATGAGCAGTTCTTC.

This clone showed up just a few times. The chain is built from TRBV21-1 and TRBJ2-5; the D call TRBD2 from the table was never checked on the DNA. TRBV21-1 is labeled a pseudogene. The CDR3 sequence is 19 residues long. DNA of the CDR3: TGTGCCAGCAGCAAATTTCCTCATCGACTAGCGGATATTCAAGAGACCCAGTACTTC. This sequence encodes CASSKFPHRLADIQETQYF.

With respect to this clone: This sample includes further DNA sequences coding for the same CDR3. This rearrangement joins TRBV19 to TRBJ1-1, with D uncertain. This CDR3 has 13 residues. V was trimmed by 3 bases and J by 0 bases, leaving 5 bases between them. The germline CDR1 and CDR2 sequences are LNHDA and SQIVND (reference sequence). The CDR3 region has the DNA TGTGCCAGTAGTATTTCGTTGAACACTGAAGCTTTCTTT. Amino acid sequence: CASSISLNTEAFF. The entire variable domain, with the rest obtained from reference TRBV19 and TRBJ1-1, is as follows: DGGITQSPKYLFRKEGQNVTLSCEQNLNHDAMYWYRQDPGQGLRLIYYSQIVNDFQKGDIAEGYSVSREKKESFPLTVTSAQKNPTAFYLCASSISLNTEAFFGQGTRLTVV.

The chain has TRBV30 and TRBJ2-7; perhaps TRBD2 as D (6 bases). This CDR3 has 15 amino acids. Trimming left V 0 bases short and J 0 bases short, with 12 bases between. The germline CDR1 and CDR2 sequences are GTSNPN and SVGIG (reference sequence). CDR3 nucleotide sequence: TGTGCCTGGAGTGTAGGCAGGGACTTCTCCTACGAGCAGTACTTC. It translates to CAWSVGRDFSYEQYF.

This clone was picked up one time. CDR3 in amino acids: CASSLTVVEQYF. CDR3 bases: TGTGCCAGCAGCTTGACAGTGGTCGAGCAGTACTTC. This rearrangement joins TRBV7-2 to TRBJ2-7; TRBD1 might be the D (5 bases). Germline-derived CDR1 and CDR2 are SGHTA and FQGNSA. Trimming pared 3 bases from V and 6 bases from J, leaving 9 bases between. The CDR3 loop spans 12 amino acids.

CDR3 loop: CASSFNQNYGYTF. CDR3 in DNA: TGTGCCAGCAGTTTCAATCAGAACTATGGCTACACCTTC. V gene TRBV27 combines with J gene TRBJ1-2; D gene ambiguous. The CDR3 sequence is 13 residues long. CDR1 and CDR2 (germline): MNHEY, SMNVEV (reference sequence). V was clipped by 3 bases and J by 2 bases, with 7 bases between them.

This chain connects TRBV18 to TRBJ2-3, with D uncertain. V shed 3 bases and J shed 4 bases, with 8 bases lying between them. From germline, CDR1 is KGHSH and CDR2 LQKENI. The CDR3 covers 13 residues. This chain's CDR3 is CASSPDIADTQYF. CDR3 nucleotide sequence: TGTGCCAGCTCACCCGACATAGCAGATACGCAGTATTTT.